The 25 T cell receptor beta chains below were found in one sample sequenced in a study of liver allograft versus peripheral blood T cells. Looking at the study overall: Within transplanted livers, the T cell receptor repertoires were examined and compared against the repertoires present in the peripheral blood of liver transplant recipients.

TCRdb re-analysed the reads in MiXCR, keeping a single row per CDR3 protein. Among fewer than 13,000 distinct CDR3 sequences, 15% to 20% were seen once, and the ten largest hold about 1.2%. The receptors stem from a human patient who had a liver transplant. Some T cells may arise from the graft donor.

The chain joins TRBV6-1 to TRBJ1-5; D may be TRBD1 (6 bases). CDR3 length equals 15 residues. V lost 1 base, J lost 0 bases, and 7 bases lay in between. The germline V gene encodes CDR1 MNHNS and CDR2 SASEGT. The CDR3 nucleotides read TGTGCCAGCAGTGAAGGGACAGTTAGCAATCAGCCCCAGCATTTT. Translation: CASSEGTVSNQPQHF.

This chain connects TRBV6-2 or TRBV6-3 to TRBJ1-5; D unclear. V shed 7 bases and J shed 5 bases, with 12 bases lying between them. Germline V gene data show CDR1 as MNHEY and CDR2 as SVGEGT. This CDR3 has 13 residues. The CDR3 loop is CASTAGEHQPQHF. The CDR3 DNA follows: TGTGCCAGCACAGCCGGGGAACATCAGCCCCAGCATTTT.

V usage is TRBV30 and J usage is TRBJ1-4; 8 nucleotides line up with TRBD1. The germline V gene encodes CDR1 GTSNPN and CDR2 SVGIG (reference sequence). This CDR3 contains 15 residues. V shed 3 bases, J shed 1 base, and the junction held 4 bases outside the gene matches. The CDR3 sequence: CAWRGGQGTNEKLFF. DNA for the CDR3: TGTGCCTGGAGGGGCGGACAGGGAACTAATGAAAAACTGTTTTTT.

This clonotype is categorized as medium-sized. The V gene is TRBV18, the J gene TRBJ2-7; TRBD2 aligns across 7 bases. Germline loops: CDR1 KGHSH, CDR2 LQKENI. This CDR3 has 13 residues. Germline trimming cut 5 bases from V and 2 bases from J; bases unmatched to any gene: 3. The CDR3: CASSDGLAYEQYF. CDR3 bases: TGTGCCAGCTCAGACGGACTAGCCTACGAGCAGTACTTC. The entire variable domain, with the rest obtained from reference TRBV18 and TRBJ2-7, is as follows: NAGVMQNPRHLVRRRGQEARLRCSPMKGHSHVYWYRQLPEEGLKFMVYLQKENIIDESGMPKERFSAEFPKEGPSILRIQQVVRGDSAAYFCASSDGLAYEQYFGPGTRLTVT.

This clonotype was seen many times. The rearrangement joins TRBV6-1 to TRBJ1-1; tentatively, D is TRBD1 (5 bases). Germline V gene lookup returns CDR1 MNHNS and CDR2 SASEGT. Trimming shortened V by 6 bases and J by 1 base, and 9 bases separated the two germline ends. This CDR3 contains 13 residues. CDR3 residues: CASRQAQNTEAFF. In DNA, the CDR3 is TGTGCCAGCAGACAGGCCCAGAACACTGAAGCTTTCTTT.

This clonotype has a handful of counts. This sequence joins TRBV20-1 and TRBJ1-1; D gene uncertain. This CDR3 region has 13 residues. Per the germline V gene, CDR1 is DFQATT and CDR2 is SNEGSKA (reference sequence). Trimming removed 3 bases from V and 0 bases from J, with 8 bases in between. In nucleotides, the CDR3 is TGCAGTGCTAGCAGTCAGCTGAACACTGAAGCTTTCTTT. Its protein is CSASSQLNTEAFF.

This chain links TRBV20-1 with TRBJ1-1; possible D gene TRBD1, 6 bases. Germline V lookup: CDR1 DFQATT, CDR2 SNEGSKA (reference sequence). V shed 6 bases and J shed 7 bases, with 21 bases lying between them. CDR3 size: 14 residues. In nucleotides, the CDR3 is TGCAGTGCCCAACCTACAGGGCTTAAGATTGAAGCTTTCTTT. This gives the protein CSAQPTGLKIEAFF.

In this sample, this clonotype turned up a few times. The gene calls are TRBV6-6 and TRBJ1-5, with a tentative D call TRBD1 (5 bases). This CDR3 spans 12 amino acids. V lost 6 bases, J lost 5 bases, and 8 bases lay in between. Germline V CDR1 and CDR2: MNHNY, SVGAGI (reference sequence). CDR3 sequence reads: CASRQGDQPQHF. CDR3 nucleotide sequence: TGTGCCAGCAGGCAGGGTGATCAGCCCCAGCATTTT.

By share, this clonotype ranks as medium-sized. J is TRBJ2-1 and V is TRBV18; TRBD2 is a possible D gene (5 bases). CDR1 is KGHSH, CDR2 LQKENI, per germline. The CDR3 length is 16 residues. V gave up 0 bases and J gave up 4 bases, with 13 bases separating them. The CDR3 bases are TGTGCCAGCTCACCACCATCGCTCCGGGGATACAATGAGCAGTTCTTC. Encoded protein: CASSPPSLRGYNEQFF.

This clonotype is classed as medium-sized (0.01 to 0.1%). The V gene is TRBV6-1, the J gene TRBJ1-2, with D perhaps TRBD1 (5 bases). From germline, CDR1 is MNHNS and CDR2 SASEGT. The CDR3 contains 13 residues. The germline V and J ends were trimmed by 3 bases and 3 bases, with 8 bases remaining between them. DNA of the CDR3: TGTGCCAGCAGTGATCCAGGGTACTATGGCTACACCTTC. Its translation is CASSDPGYYGYTF.

The V and J genes are TRBV20-1 and TRBJ1-2, with 8 bases that match TRBD1. V was clipped by 1 base and J by 7 bases; unmatched bases: 8. The CDR3 consists of 14 residues. CDR1 and CDR2 (germline): DFQATT, SNEGSKA (reference sequence). The CDR3 nucleotides are TGCAGTGCTAGAGCGGGCAGGGGGCTAGGTGGCTACACCTTC. Translation: CSARAGRGLGGYTF.

This clonotype ranks as medium-sized (0.01 to 0.1%). The chain employs TRBV27 and TRBJ1-1; D is unclear. The CDR3 is 13 residues long. CDR1 and CDR2 from the germline V gene are MNHEY and SMNVEV (reference sequence). V was pared by 3 bases and J by 11 bases, with 16 bases between. The DNA of the CDR3 is TGTGCCAGCAGTTTCTCCGGGCCACGCGACGCTTTCTTT. It is translated as CASSFSGPRDAFF.

By proportion, this clonotype is medium-sized. The rearrangement links TRBV7-2 to TRBJ1-6; D gene ambiguous. CDR3 length equals 16 residues. CDR1 and CDR2 (germline): SGHTA, FQGNSA. V lost 1 base and J 3 bases, leaving 10 bases between the germline ends. This chain's CDR3 is CASSLGSQLYNSPLHF. The CDR3 region has the DNA TGTGCCAGCAGCTTAGGGTCACAACTCTATAATTCACCCCTCCACTTT. The full variable domain, its missing parts supplied by reference TRBV7-2 and TRBJ1-6, is GAGVSQSPSNKVTEKGKDVELRCDPISGHTALYWYRQSLGQGLEFLIYFQGNSAPDKSGLPSDRFSAERTGGSVSTLTIQRTQQEDSAVYLCASSLGSQLYNSPLHFGNGTRLTVT.

This clonotype was seen more than once but under ten times. The chain employs TRBV6-6 and TRBJ2-1; 8 nucleotides line up with TRBD2. Germline V gene sequence: CDR1 MNHNY, CDR2 SVGAGI (reference sequence). Trimming removed 10 bases from V and 1 base from J; junction bases left unmatched: 9. This CDR3 comprises 15 residues. Here the CDR3 DNA reads TGTGCCACACACACGAGCGGGGGTTCCTACAATGAGCAGTTCTTC. Amino acid sequence: CATHTSGGSYNEQFF.

Sample share makes this clonotype medium-sized. In DNA, the CDR3 is TGTGCCAGCTCGCTCACTGGACAGGCCTGGAGCTCCTACGAGCAGTACTTC. Encoded protein: CASSLTGQAWSSYEQYF. This rearrangement joins TRBV18 to TRBJ2-7; 7 bases match TRBD1. Germline trimming cut 6 bases from V and 0 bases from J; bases unmatched to any gene: 14. The CDR3 sequence is 17 residues long. CDR1 KGHSH and CDR2 LQKENI come from the germline V gene. The variable domain in full, completed from reference TRBV18 and TRBJ2-7, reads NAGVMQNPRHLVRRRGQEARLRCSPMKGHSHVYWYRQLPEEGLKFMVYLQKENIIDESGMPKERFSAEFPKEGPSILRIQQVVRGDSAAYFCASSLTGQAWSSYEQYFGPGTRLTVT.

This clonotype was seen only a few times. The chain carries TRBV6-1 and TRBJ1-2, with TRBD1 matching over 7 bases. Germline V CDR1 and CDR2: MNHNS, SASEGT. The CDR3 has 13 amino acids. Trimming removed 8 bases from V and 3 bases from J; junction bases left unmatched: 6. CDR3 sequence reads: CASLGQPDYGYTF. As DNA, the CDR3 is TGTGCCAGCTTGGGACAGCCCGACTATGGCTACACCTTC.

This clonotype is deemed medium-sized (0.01 to 0.1%). The chain is built from TRBV19 and TRBJ1-1; unclear D gene. This CDR3 is built from 13 residues. V was trimmed by 3 bases and J by 5 bases, leaving 10 bases between them. Looked up from germline, CDR1 is LNHDA and CDR2 is SQIVND (reference sequence). This chain's CDR3 is CASSIGVGTEAFF. The CDR3 DNA sequence: TGTGCCAGTAGTATCGGGGTGGGGACTGAAGCTTTCTTT. Full variable domain (missing parts from reference TRBV19 and TRBJ1-1): DGGITQSPKYLFRKEGQNVTLSCEQNLNHDAMYWYRQDPGQGLRLIYYSQIVNDFQKGDIAEGYSVSREKKESFPLTVTSAQKNPTAFYLCASSIGVGTEAFFGQGTRLTVV.

This chain links TRBV20-1 with TRBJ1-3; 7 nucleotides align to TRBD1. The junction had 3 bases not matched to a gene; V was cut back by 5 bases and J by 2 bases. The CDR3 contains 13 residues. Germline V CDR1 and CDR2: DFQATT, SNEGSKA (reference sequence). The CDR3 DNA sequence: TGCAGTGCTCAGGGGGGTACTGGAAACACCATATATTTT. This gives the protein CSAQGGTGNTIYF.

The chain carries TRBV20-1 and TRBJ1-4, with no clear D. Trimming left V 6 bases short and J 7 bases short, with 18 bases between. Germline lookup yields CDR1 DFQATT and CDR2 SNEGSKA (reference sequence). This CDR3 is 14 amino acids long. DNA for the CDR3: TGCAGTGCGTCCGCAACGACCAAGGGTGAAAAACTGTTTTTT. This gives the protein CSASATTKGEKLFF.

This clonotype is labeled as medium-sized (0.01 to 0.1%). The chain couples TRBV6-6 to TRBJ1-6, with 9 bases aligning to TRBD1. There are 14 residues in the CDR3. The ends lost 5 bases at V and 8 bases at J; junction bases unmatched: 4. Germline CDR1 MNHNY, CDR2 SVGAGI (reference sequence). The CDR3 sequence: CASSHRGPYSPLHF. The CDR3 region has the DNA TGTGCCAGCAGTCACAGGGGGCCATATTCACCCCTCCACTTT.

Sample share makes this clonotype medium-sized. The chain employs TRBV10-3 and TRBJ2-1; tentatively, D is TRBD1 (5 bases). The ends were cut back, 3 bases at V and 7 bases at J, with 13 bases in the middle. Germline lookup yields CDR1 ENHRY and CDR2 SYGVKD. The CDR3 loop spans 14 amino acids. CDR3 sequence reads: CAISEQVMGNEQFF. The DNA of the CDR3 is TGTGCCATCAGTGAACAGGTAATGGGTAATGAGCAGTTCTTC.

The chain combines TRBV7-3 with TRBJ1-6; tentative D call: TRBD1 (6 bases). The CDR3 spans 14 residues. The V end lost 5 bases, the J end lost 10 bases, and 15 bases lay between the germline ends. The germline gives CDR1 SGHTA, CDR2 FQGTGA. The CDR3 here is CASSPAGDGSPLHF. CDR3 bases: TGTGCCAGCAGCCCAGCAGGGGATGGGTCACCCCTCCACTTT.

The chain links TRBV6-5 to TRBJ2-7; 8 bases are a match to TRBD2. The CDR3 is made up of 14 amino acids. The V segment lost 5 bases and the J segment 6 bases; nucleotides outside the gene matches: 9. The germline V gene has CDR1 MNHEY and CDR2 SVGAGI. In DNA form, the CDR3 reads TGTGCCAGCAGTCTAAGTACTAGCGGTTTCGAGCAGTACTTC. Residues: CASSLSTSGFEQYF.

By its share, this clonotype is medium-sized. The chain joins TRBV18 to TRBJ2-3; possibly TRBD2 for D (6 bases). The CDR3 loop spans 15 amino acids. Trimming left V 0 bases short and J 2 bases short, with 9 bases between. Germline V CDR1 and CDR2: KGHSH, LQKENI. CDR3 nucleotides: TGTGCCAGCTCACCACCCGGGGACTTCACAGATACGCAGTATTTT. Encoded protein: CASSPPGDFTDTQYF. Supplemented by reference TRBV18 and TRBJ2-3, the full variable domain reads NAGVMQNPRHLVRRRGQEARLRCSPMKGHSHVYWYRQLPEEGLKFMVYLQKENIIDESGMPKERFSAEFPKEGPSILRIQQVVRGDSAAYFCASSPPGDFTDTQYFGPGTRLTVL.

V is TRBV7-9 and J is TRBJ2-7; D is unresolved. Germline CDR1 SEHNR, CDR2 FQNEAQ (reference sequence). This CDR3 is built from 11 residues. The V end was cut by 7 bases, the J end by 1 base, with 5 bases between. CDR3 sequence: CASNFSYEQYF. The CDR3 DNA follows: TGTGCCAGCAACTTTTCCTACGAGCAGTACTTC. Full variable domain (missing parts from reference TRBV7-9 and TRBJ2-7): DTGVSQNPRHKITKRGQNVTFRCDPISEHNRLYWYRQTLGQGPEFLTYFQNEAQLEKSRLLSDRFSAERPKGSFSTLEIQRTEQGDSAMYLCASNFSYEQYFGPGTRLTVT.